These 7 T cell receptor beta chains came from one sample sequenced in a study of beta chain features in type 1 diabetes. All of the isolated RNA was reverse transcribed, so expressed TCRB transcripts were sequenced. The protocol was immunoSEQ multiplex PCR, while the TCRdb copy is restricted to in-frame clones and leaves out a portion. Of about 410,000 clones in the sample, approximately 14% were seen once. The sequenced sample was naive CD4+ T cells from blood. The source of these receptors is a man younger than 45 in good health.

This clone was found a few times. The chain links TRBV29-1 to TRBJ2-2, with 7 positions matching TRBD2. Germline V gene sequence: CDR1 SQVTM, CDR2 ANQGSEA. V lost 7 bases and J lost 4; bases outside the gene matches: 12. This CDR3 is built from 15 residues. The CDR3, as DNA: TGCAGCGCCCAAGGAGGGAGGGGATTCACCGGGGAGCTGTTTTTT. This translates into CSAQGGRGFTGELFF.

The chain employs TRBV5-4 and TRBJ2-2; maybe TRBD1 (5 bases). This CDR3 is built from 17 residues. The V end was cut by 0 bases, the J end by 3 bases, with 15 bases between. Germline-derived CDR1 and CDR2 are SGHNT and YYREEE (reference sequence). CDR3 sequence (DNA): TGTGCCAGCAGCTTGGACTCGGACACCTCGTACACCGGGGAGCTGTTTTTT. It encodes CASSLDSDTSYTGELFF.

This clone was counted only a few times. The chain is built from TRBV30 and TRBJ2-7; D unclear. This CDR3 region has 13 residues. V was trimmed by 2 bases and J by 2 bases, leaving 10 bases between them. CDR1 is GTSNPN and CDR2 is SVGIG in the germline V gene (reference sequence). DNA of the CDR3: TGTGCCTGGAGTATCGGGCTAACCTACGAGCAGTACGTC. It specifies CAWSIGLTYEQYV.

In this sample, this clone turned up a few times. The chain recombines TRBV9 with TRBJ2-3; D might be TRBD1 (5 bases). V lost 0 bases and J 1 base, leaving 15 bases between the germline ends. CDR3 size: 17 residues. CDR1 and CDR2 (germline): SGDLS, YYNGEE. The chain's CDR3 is CASSVASQGWRTDTQYF. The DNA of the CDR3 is TGTGCCAGCAGCGTAGCTTCCCAGGGATGGCGCACAGATACGCAGTATTTT.

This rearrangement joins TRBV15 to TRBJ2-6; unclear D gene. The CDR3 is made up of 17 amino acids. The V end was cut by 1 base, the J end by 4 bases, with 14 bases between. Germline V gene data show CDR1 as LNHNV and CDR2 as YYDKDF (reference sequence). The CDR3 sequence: CATSRVQLRSGANVLTF. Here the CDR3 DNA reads TGTGCCACCAGCAGAGTCCAGTTAAGGTCCGGGGCCAACGTCCTGACTTTC.

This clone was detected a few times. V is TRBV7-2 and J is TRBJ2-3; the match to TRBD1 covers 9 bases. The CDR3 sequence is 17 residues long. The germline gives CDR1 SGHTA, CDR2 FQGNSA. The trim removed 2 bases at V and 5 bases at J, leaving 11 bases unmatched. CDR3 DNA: TGTGCCAGCAGCTTAAGTTATAGACAGGGGGTACGAGATACGCAGTATTTT. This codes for CASSLSYRQGVRDTQYF.

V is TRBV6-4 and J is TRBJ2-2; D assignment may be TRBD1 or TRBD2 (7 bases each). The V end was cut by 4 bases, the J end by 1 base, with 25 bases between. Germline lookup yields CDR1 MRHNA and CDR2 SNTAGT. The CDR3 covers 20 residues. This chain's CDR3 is CASSVAGDRWERRNTGELFF. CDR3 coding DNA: TGTGCCAGCAGTGTGGCGGGGGACAGATGGGAACGAAGGAACACCGGGGAGCTGTTTTTT.